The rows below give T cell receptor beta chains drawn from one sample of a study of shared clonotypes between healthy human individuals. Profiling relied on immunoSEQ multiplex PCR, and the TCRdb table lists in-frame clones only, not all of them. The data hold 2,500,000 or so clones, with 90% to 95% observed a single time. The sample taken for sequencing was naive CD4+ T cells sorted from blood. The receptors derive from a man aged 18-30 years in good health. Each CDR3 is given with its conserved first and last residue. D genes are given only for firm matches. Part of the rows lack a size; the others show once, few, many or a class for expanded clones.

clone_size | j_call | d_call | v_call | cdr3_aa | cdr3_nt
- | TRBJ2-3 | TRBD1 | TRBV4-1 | CASSQYRDRNTDTQYF | TGCGCCAGCAGCCAATACCGGGACAGGAACACAGATACGCAGTATTTT
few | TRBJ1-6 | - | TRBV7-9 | CASTSGNSPLHF | TGTGCCAGCACCTCAGGGAATTCACCCCTCCACTTT
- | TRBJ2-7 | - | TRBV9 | CASSAGVSYEQYF | TGTGCCAGCAGCGCGGGGGTCTCCTACGAGCAGTACTTC
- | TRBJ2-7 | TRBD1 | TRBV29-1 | CSVGGQGVGEQYF | TGCAGCGTTGGAGGACAGGGCGTGGGCGAGCAGTACTTC
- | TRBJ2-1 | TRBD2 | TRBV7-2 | CASSRTGGPSGEQFF | TGTGCCAGCAGTAGAACGGGGGGGCCGTCGGGCGAGCAGTTCTTC
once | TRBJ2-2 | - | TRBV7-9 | CASTLAGGTGELFF | TGTGCCAGCACCTTGGCCGGGGGCACCGGGGAGCTGTTTTTT
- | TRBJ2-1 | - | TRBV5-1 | CASSDKPGASSYNEQFF | TGCGCCAGCAGCGATAAACCAGGGGCCAGCTCCTACAATGAGCAGTTCTTC
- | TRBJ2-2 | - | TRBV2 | CASSETGAGTGELFF | TGTGCCAGCAGTGAAACGGGTGCGGGAACCGGGGAGCTGTTTTTT
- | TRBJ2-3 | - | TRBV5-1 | CASSLAQFGVGDTQYF | TGCGCCAGCAGCTTGGCCCAGTTCGGGGTCGGGGATACGCAGTATTTT
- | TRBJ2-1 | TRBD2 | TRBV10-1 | CASSMAGAKEQFF | TGCGCCAGCAGTATGGCGGGAGCTAAAGAGCAGTTCTTC
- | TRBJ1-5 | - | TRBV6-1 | CASSEAGGLNSNQPQHF | TGTGCCAGCAGTGAAGCTGGGGGACTTAATAGCAATCAGCCCCAGCATTTT
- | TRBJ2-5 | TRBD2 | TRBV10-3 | CAIRPSGGTQETQYF | TGTGCCATCAGACCTAGCGGGGGGACCCAAGAGACCCAGTACTTC
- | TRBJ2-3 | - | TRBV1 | CTSSQVVNTDTQYF | TGCACCAGCAGCCAAGTGGTCAACACAGATACGCAGTATTTT
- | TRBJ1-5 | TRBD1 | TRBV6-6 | CASSRTGGINQPQHF | TGTGCCAGCAGCAGGACAGGGGGCATCAATCAGCCCCAGCATTTT
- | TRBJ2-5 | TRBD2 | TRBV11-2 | CASSLDRGVAGGVQETQYF | TGTGCCAGCAGCTTAGATCGGGGAGTAGCGGGAGGAGTGCAAGAGACCCAGTACTTC
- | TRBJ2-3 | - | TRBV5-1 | CASSLATGSGSDTQYF | TGCGCCAGCAGCTTGGCAACTGGGAGCGGTTCAGATACGCAGTATTTT
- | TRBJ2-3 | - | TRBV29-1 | CSGTGTDTQYF | TGCAGCGGAACGGGAACAGATACGCAGTATTTT
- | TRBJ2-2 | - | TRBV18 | CASSPNTGELFF | TGTGCCAGCTCCCCCAACACCGGGGAGCTGTTTTTT
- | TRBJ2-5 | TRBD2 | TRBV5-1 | CASSLLTSGVAETQYF | TGCGCCAGCAGCTTGTTGACTAGCGGGGTCGCAGAGACCCAGTACTTC
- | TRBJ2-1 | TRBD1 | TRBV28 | CASSAGTAYNEQFF | TGTGCCAGCAGTGCCGGGACAGCCTACAATGAGCAGTTCTTC
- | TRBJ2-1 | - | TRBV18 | CASSPDPSSYNEQFF | TGTGCCAGCTCACCAGATCCCAGCTCCTACAATGAGCAGTTCTTC
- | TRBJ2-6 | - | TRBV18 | CASSPQGKRSGANVLTF | TGTGCCAGCTCTCCCCAGGGGAAACGCTCTGGGGCCAACGTCCTGACTTTC
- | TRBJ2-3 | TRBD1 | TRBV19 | CASSPWTGGGTDTQYF | TGTGCCAGTAGTCCCTGGACAGGGGGCGGCACAGATACGCAGTATTTT
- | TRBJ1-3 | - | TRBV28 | CAVIAGYSGNTIYF | TGTGCCGTAATAGCAGGGTACTCTGGAAACACCATATATTTT
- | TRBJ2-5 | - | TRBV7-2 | CASSLSAGGSGETQYF | TGTGCCAGCAGCTTATCGGCGGGTGGCAGCGGAGAGACCCAGTACTTC
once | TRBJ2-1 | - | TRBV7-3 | CASSLRGGTSGEQFF | TGTGCCAGCAGCTTAAGGGGGGGCACCTCGGGTGAGCAGTTCTTC
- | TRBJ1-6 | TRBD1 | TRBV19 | CASSPPRQGNDSPLHF | TGTGCCAGTAGTCCCCCCAGACAGGGGAACGATTCACCCCTCCACTTT
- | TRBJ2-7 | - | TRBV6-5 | CASSYDGQTTYEQYF | TGTGCCAGCAGTTACGACGGACAAACAACCTACGAGCAGTACTTC
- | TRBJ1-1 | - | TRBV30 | CAWSVWTSTEAFF | TGTGCCTGGAGTGTTTGGACAAGCACTGAAGCTTTCTTT
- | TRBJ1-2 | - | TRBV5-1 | CASRGQGKGYTF | TGCGCCAGCAGAGGGCAGGGGAAGGGCTACACCTTC
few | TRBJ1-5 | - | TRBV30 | CAWNAGQATQPQHF | TGTGCCTGGAACGCGGGGCAGGCCACTCAGCCCCAGCATTTT
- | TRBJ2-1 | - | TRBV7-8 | CASSLEGMTNHEQFF | TGTGCCAGCAGCTTAGAGGGTATGACCAACCATGAGCAGTTCTTC
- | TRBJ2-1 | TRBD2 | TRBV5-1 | CASSPGTSGLYNEQFF | TGCGCCAGCAGCCCCGGGACTAGCGGGCTCTACAATGAGCAGTTCTTC
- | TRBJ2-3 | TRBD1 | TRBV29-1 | CSVEGRGQSTDTQYF | TGCAGCGTTGAAGGAAGGGGACAGAGCACAGATACGCAGTATTTT
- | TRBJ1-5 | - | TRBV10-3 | CAISESGGPNQPQHF | TGTGCCATCAGTGAGTCGGGCGGCCCCAATCAGCCCCAGCATTTT
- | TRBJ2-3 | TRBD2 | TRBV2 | CASSEALLSGAISTDTQYF | TGTGCCAGCAGTGAAGCGCTTCTGAGCGGGGCCATTAGCACAGATACGCAGTATTTT
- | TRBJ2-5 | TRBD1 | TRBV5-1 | CASSLIGRGLETQYF | TGCGCCAGCAGCTTGATAGGCAGGGGGTTGGAGACCCAGTACTTC
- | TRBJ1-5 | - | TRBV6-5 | CASRGETPDQPQHF | TGTGCCAGCAGAGGGGAGACGCCAGATCAGCCCCAGCATTTT
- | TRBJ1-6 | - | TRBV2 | CASSGPANSPLHF | TGTGCCAGCAGTGGGCCAGCTAATTCACCCCTCCACTTT
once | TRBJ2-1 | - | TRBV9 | CASSVDLLALGEQFF | TGTGCCAGCAGCGTAGATTTACTGGCCCTGGGTGAGCAGTTCTTC
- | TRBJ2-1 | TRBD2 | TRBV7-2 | CASSPSGLEVGQFF | TGTGCCAGCAGCCCTAGCGGTCTGGAAGTGGGGCAGTTCTTC
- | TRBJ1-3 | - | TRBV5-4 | CASSLPPGSGNTIYF | TGTGCCAGCAGCTTACCCCCGGGGTCTGGAAACACCATATATTTT
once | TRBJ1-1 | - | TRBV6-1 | CASSANRVDTEAFF | TGTGCCAGCAGTGCAAACAGGGTAGACACTGAAGCTTTCTTT